This T cell receptor (beta chain) was documented in a study of shared clonotypes between healthy human individuals. General study results and limits: Genetic and exposure-history diversity was limited by the few donors.

The repertoire was sequenced with immunoSEQ multiplex PCR; TCRdb's copy has only in-frame clones and lacks some. The sample contains about 2.4 million clones, more than 80% of which appear only once. This clone has a single count. What it binds is unknown. Trimming removed 6 bases from V and 6 bases from J; junction bases left unmatched: 10. The CDR3 is 15 amino acids. CDR1 is MDHEN, CDR2 SYDVKM, per germline. J is TRBJ2-3 and V is TRBV28, with 9 bases fitting TRBD2. Sequencing was carried out using naive CD4+ T cells sorted from blood. As for subset: CD45RA+ positively selected. The receptor's source is a man aged 18 to 29 in good health. This CDR3 is CASSLAGVTGDTQYF. The CDR3 DNA reads TGTGCCAGCAGCTTAGCGGGGGTAACTGGGGATACGCAGTATTTT.